These 21 T cell receptor beta chains came from one sample sequenced in a study of blood T cell repertoires in COVID-19. The table came from immunoSEQ multiplex PCR; TCRdb's copy has only in-frame clones and leaves some out. The sample contains about 270,000 clones, approximately 90% of which appear only once. Sequenced sample: PBMCs or T cells enriched from blood (not recorded which). These receptor sequences come from a man aged 35 to 55 who had been exposed to COVID-19.

The chain joins TRBV5-4 to TRBJ1-1; possible D gene TRBD1, 6 bases. Trimming stripped 2 bases from V and 3 bases from J, with 14 bases between. The CDR3 sequence is 15 residues long. The germline CDR1 and CDR2 sequences are SGHNT and YYREEE (reference sequence). The CDR3 DNA reads TGTGCCAGCAGCTTCCCTGGGGCAGGGGACACTGAAGCTTTCTTT. Translation gives CASSFPGAGDTEAFF. The full variable domain, rest sourced from reference TRBV5-4 and TRBJ1-1, is ETGVTQSPTHLIKTRGQQVTLRCSSQSGHNTVSWYQQALGQGPQFIFQYYREEENGRGNFPPRFSGLQFPNYSSELNVNALELDDSALYLCASSFPGAGDTEAFFGQGTRLTVV.

This chain connects TRBV3-1 (or the pseudogene TRBV3-2) to TRBJ2-1; TRBD2 aligns across 7 bases. This CDR3 comprises 15 residues. Germline V gene sequence: CDR1 LGHDT, CDR2 YNNKEL (reference sequence). J lost 8 bases, V lost 4 bases, and 11 bases had no gene match. The CDR3, as DNA: TGTGCCAGCAGCCCCGCTGCGGGAGTTTTGGATGAGCAGTTCTTC. Residues: CASSPAAGVLDEQFF.

The J gene is TRBJ1-1, the V gene TRBV27; D is unresolved. The CDR3 is 13 amino acids. Deletions cut 11 bases from V and 1 base from J, with 14 bases between. In germline, CDR1 is MNHEY, CDR2 SMNVEV (reference sequence). The CDR3 region is CAATGPGNTEAFF. CDR3 bases: TGTGCCGCCACGGGTCCCGGGAACACTGAAGCTTTCTTT.

The V gene is TRBV9, the J gene TRBJ1-6; D may be TRBD1 (6 bases). Trimming took 4 bases from V and 10 from J, leaving 15 bases between them. From germline, CDR1 is SGDLS and CDR2 YYNGEE. CDR3 length: 14 amino acids. DNA for the CDR3: TGTGCCAGCAGCACCCAACAGGGAAGCTCACCCCTCCACTTT. Translating it yields CASSTQQGSSPLHF.

V usage is TRBV7-2 and J usage is TRBJ2-7, with D perhaps matching TRBD2 (5 bases). CDR3 length: 11 amino acids. V shed 1 base and J shed 9 bases, with 7 bases lying between them. Germline V gene sequence: CDR1 SGHTA, CDR2 FQGNSA. CDR3 in DNA: TGTGCCAGCAGCTTAGTCGAGGGGCAGTACTTC. Translation: CASSLVEGQYF.

The V and J genes are TRBV7-9 and TRBJ2-5, with TRBD1 as a possible D gene (5 bases). The CDR3 loop spans 15 amino acids. With 3 bases removed from V and 5 bases from J, the gap between germline ends came to 16 bases. The germline CDR1 and CDR2 sequences are SEHNR and FQNEAQ (reference sequence). DNA of the CDR3: TGTGCCAGCAGCTTGAGACAGACCCCAGGGGAGACCCAGTACTTC. It translates to CASSLRQTPGETQYF.

In this sample, this clone turned up once. The J gene is TRBJ2-1, the V gene TRBV14; 7 bases are shared with TRBD2. The CDR3 covers 16 residues. Per the germline V gene, CDR1 is SGHDN and CDR2 is FVKESK. After removal of 0 bases from V and 7 bases from J, the junction contained 9 bases not matched to a gene. CDR3 amino acids: CASSQDLGSGKNEQFF. CDR3 bases: TGTGCCAGCAGCCAAGATCTGGGGAGCGGGAAGAATGAGCAGTTCTTC.

V is TRBV3-1 (or the pseudogene TRBV3-2) and J is TRBJ2-1; possible D gene TRBD2, 5 bases. Germline loops: CDR1 LGHDT, CDR2 YNNKEL (reference sequence). The CDR3 covers 15 residues. Trimming stripped 1 base from V and 6 bases from J, with 13 bases between. CDR3 in DNA: TGTGCCAGCAGCCAAGGATCTTGGCGGGCCAATGAGCAGTTCTTC. Translating it yields CASSQGSWRANEQFF.

The genes are TRBV24-1 and TRBJ2-7; 7 bases match TRBD1. CDR1 KGHDR and CDR2 SFDVKD come from the germline V gene. The V and J ends lost 4 bases and 2 bases, in that order; junction bases with no gene match: 4. The CDR3 sequence is 14 residues long. The chain's CDR3 is CATSDSGGAYEQYF. For the CDR3, the DNA is TGTGCCACCAGTGACTCAGGGGGTGCCTACGAGCAGTACTTC.

The chain links TRBV27 to TRBJ2-1; a possible D gene is TRBD2 (6 bases). The CDR3 is 14 amino acids. CDR1 MNHEY and CDR2 SMNVEV come from the germline V gene (reference sequence). Between the trimmed V and J ends, which lost 6 bases and 4 bases, there was a span of 13 bases. The CDR3 DNA sequence: TGTGCCAGCAGGTCGGGGGTTCCTTACAATGAGCAGTTCTTC. This sequence encodes CASRSGVPYNEQFF.

The chain carries TRBV5-1 and TRBJ2-2, with TRBD1 matching over 7 bases. CDR3 length equals 14 residues. The V gene end was trimmed by 7 bases and the J gene end by 0 bases; junction bases not matched to a gene: 3. The germline V gene has CDR1 SGHRS and CDR2 YFSETQ. CDR3 nucleotides: TGCGCCAGCGCACAGGGGACGAACACCGGGGAGCTGTTTTTT. It encodes CASAQGTNTGELFF.

This rearrangement joins TRBV5-1 to TRBJ2-2, with D possibly being TRBD2 (5 bases). Germline V gene sequence: CDR1 SGHRS, CDR2 YFSETQ. Deletions cut 0 bases from V and 4 bases from J, with 16 bases between. The CDR3 has 17 amino acids. As DNA, the CDR3 is TGCGCCAGCAGCTTGGTCTCGGGAACTGATGGCACCGGGGAGCTGTTTTTT. This encodes CASSLVSGTDGTGELFF.

The CDR3 nucleotides read TGTGCCAGCACTAAAGTAGCGGGAGGATTCAACTCCTACAATGAGCAGTTCTTC. Translating it yields CASTKVAGGFNSYNEQFF. The chain combines TRBV27 with TRBJ2-1, with 10 bases aligning to TRBD2. This CDR3 contains 18 residues. The germline CDR1 and CDR2 sequences are MNHEY and SMNVEV (reference sequence). With V trimmed by 7 bases and J by 0 bases, 12 bases remained unmatched.

The rearrangement joins TRBV6-4 to TRBJ1-2; no clear D gene. The CDR3 contains 14 residues. Germline loops: CDR1 MRHNA, CDR2 SNTAGT. Trimming took off 4 bases at V and 2 bases at J, with 11 bases between the two ends. The CDR3, as DNA: TGTGCCAGCAGTGGAGGAAGACTGAACTATGGCTACACCTTC. Translation gives CASSGGRLNYGYTF.

This clone was counted a single time. The chain joins TRBV6-5 to TRBJ1-3; unclear D gene. The CDR3 is 15 residues long. Trimming pared 6 bases from V and 1 base from J, leaving 13 bases between. The V gene's germline CDR1 is MNHEY and CDR2 SVGAGI. CDR3 DNA sequence: TGTGCCAGCAGGCCAAATATTGCGTCTGGAAACACCATATATTTT. Protein: CASRPNIASGNTIYF.

The chain carries TRBV19 and TRBJ1-1, with 8 bases identical to TRBD1. CDR1 LNHDA and CDR2 SQIVND come from the germline V gene (reference sequence). The CDR3 spans 16 residues. J lost 5 bases, V lost 4 bases, and 12 bases had no gene match. CDR3 protein: CASSNLQGAGGTEAFF. As DNA, the CDR3 is TGTGCCAGTAGTAACCTTCAGGGGGCCGGGGGAACTGAAGCTTTCTTT.

The rearrangement joins TRBV28 to TRBJ2-7; possible D gene TRBD1, 6 bases. CDR3 length: 14 residues. Between the trimmed V and J ends, which lost 2 bases and 6 bases, there was a span of 14 bases. Germline assignment: CDR1 MDHEN and CDR2 SYDVKM. The CDR3 nucleotides are TGTGCCAGCAGTTTACTACAGGGCGGTGGCGAGCAGTACTTC. The encoded protein is CASSLLQGGGEQYF. The entire variable domain, with the rest obtained from reference TRBV28 and TRBJ2-7, is as follows: DVKVTQSSRYLVKRTGEKVFLECVQDMDHENMFWYRQDPGLGLRLIYFSYDVKMKEKGDIPEGYSVSREKKERFSLILESASTNQTSMYLCASSLLQGGGEQYFGPGTRLTVT.

The chain combines TRBV11-2 with TRBJ1-1; D gene unclear. There are 16 residues in the CDR3. Looked up from germline, CDR1 is SGHAT and CDR2 is FQNNGV. Trimming removed 6 bases at V and 3 bases at J, with 20 bases between. This CDR3 reads CASRDLVLGDDTEAFF. Written as DNA, the CDR3 is TGTGCCAGCAGGGATCTCGTCTTGGGCGATGACACTGAAGCTTTCTTT.

The chain links TRBV7-9 to TRBJ2-7; tentatively, D is TRBD2 (5 bases). This CDR3 spans 15 amino acids. V was shortened by 5 bases and J by 5 bases, with 19 bases between the two germline ends. Germline-derived CDR1 and CDR2 are SEHNR and FQNEAQ (reference sequence). The CDR3 nucleotides are TGTGCCAGCAGCGGAGGACCCGCTATAGGGCACGAGCAGTACTTC. Its protein product is CASSGGPAIGHEQYF.

This clone occurred once. This chain's CDR3 is CASIGEANTGELFF. The CDR3 DNA sequence: TGTGCCAGCATTGGGGAGGCGAACACCGGGGAGCTGTTTTTT. The chain employs TRBV2 and TRBJ2-2; tentative D call: TRBD2 (6 bases). This CDR3 contains 14 residues. V was clipped by 7 bases and J by 0 bases, with 9 bases between them. Germline CDR1 and CDR2: SNHLY and FYNNEI.

V and J are TRBV28 and TRBJ1-2, with D perhaps matching TRBD1 (5 bases). Germline CDR1 is MDHEN and CDR2 is SYDVKM. The ends were cut back, 6 bases at V and 1 base at J, with 6 bases in the middle. The CDR3 consists of 12 residues. The CDR3 DNA is TGTGCCAGCAGGACAGTTAACTATGGCTACACCTTC. Translation: CASRTVNYGYTF.